A single sample is the source of the 11 T cell receptor beta chains below, sequenced in a study of beta chain features in type 1 diabetes. The sequenced template was cDNA made from the entire isolated RNA. Sequencing used immunoSEQ multiplex PCR; TCRdb keeps in-frame clones, though not all of them. Among about 220,000 clones listed, approximately 10% were seen once. Sequencing was done on a sample of central memory CD4+ T cells from blood. These receptors were collected from a man younger than 35 in good health.

CDR3 sequence: CAWAPGQGVETQYF. CDR3 DNA sequence: TGTGCCTGGGCACCGGGACAGGGGGTGGAGACCCAGTACTTC. This chain connects TRBV30 to TRBJ2-5; 11 nucleotides agree with TRBD1. V was clipped by 5 bases and J by 5 bases; unmatched bases: 7. Germline CDR1 is GTSNPN and CDR2 is SVGIG (reference sequence). The CDR3 extends over 14 amino acids.

This clone was observed many times. The chain is built from TRBV5-1 and TRBJ2-1; TRBD1 is a possible D gene (6 bases). The ends were cut back, 0 bases at V and 4 bases at J, with 11 bases in the middle. Looked up from germline, CDR1 is SGHRS and CDR2 is YFSETQ. The CDR3 length is 15 residues. CDR3 sequence: CASSLAGDTYNEQFF. The CDR3 DNA follows: TGCGCCAGCAGCTTGGCCGGGGACACATACAATGAGCAGTTCTTC.

Only a few counts were recorded for this clone. The gene calls are TRBV11-3 and TRBJ2-5; perhaps TRBD1 as D (6 bases). Germline V lookup: CDR1 SGHNT, CDR2 YENEEA. Between the trimmed V and J ends, which lost 5 bases and 5 bases, there was a span of 24 bases. This CDR3 is built from 17 residues. The DNA of the CDR3 is TGTGCCAGCAGCCACAAGAGCGGACAGAAAGCCAAGGAGACCCAGTACTTC. It codes for CASSHKSGQKAKETQYF. The whole variable domain, filled in from reference TRBV11-3 and TRBJ2-5, reads EAGVVQSPRYKIIEKKQPVAFWCNPISGHNTLYWYLQNLGQGPELLIRYENEEAVDDSQLPKDRFSAERLKGVDSTLKIQPAELGDSAVYLCASSHKSGQKAKETQYFGPGTRLLVL.

This clone was detected ten times or more. The chain recombines TRBV5-6 with TRBJ2-1, with 8 nucleotides matching TRBD2. V gave up 4 bases and J gave up 4 bases; unmatched junction bases: 10. The CDR3 consists of 16 residues. Germline values: CDR1 SGHDT, CDR2 YYEEEE. The DNA of the CDR3 is TGTGCCAGCAGCCGGTATAGCGGGGAGACTTACAATGAGCAGTTCTTC. Amino acid sequence: CASSRYSGETYNEQFF.

This clone was observed a few times. This chain connects TRBV7-8 to TRBJ2-5, with D tentatively TRBD1 (5 bases). Germline V CDR1 and CDR2: SGHVS, FQNEAQ. The CDR3 covers 13 residues. V lost 1 base, J lost 3 bases, and 6 bases lay in between. CDR3 protein: CASSLGQKETQYF. DNA for the CDR3: TGTGCCAGCAGCTTAGGACAGAAAGAGACCCAGTACTTC.

To note about this clone: Other DNA sequences from this sample encode an identical CDR3 as well. The chain uses TRBV29-1 and TRBJ2-7; D perhaps matches TRBD1 (6 bases). Germline V gene lookup returns CDR1 SQVTM and CDR2 ANQGSEA. V was trimmed by 6 bases and J by 0 bases, leaving 15 bases between them. This CDR3 has 14 residues. Written as DNA, the CDR3 is TGCAGCGTCGCTCATAACAGGGACTCCTACGAGCAGTACTTC. Translating it yields CSVAHNRDSYEQYF.

In this sample, this clone turned up a few times. The sample holds other DNA sequences that translate to the same CDR3. The rearrangement uses TRBV15 and TRBJ2-3; 8 bases line up with TRBD2. Germline CDR1 is LNHNV and CDR2 is YYDKDF (reference sequence). Trimming took 3 bases from V and 0 from J; bases not matched to a gene: 2. The CDR3 has 15 residues. CDR3 DNA sequence: TGTGCCACCAGCAGTGGACTAGCTAGCACAGATACGCAGTATTTT. Its protein product is CATSSGLASTDTQYF.

V gene TRBV4-1 combines with J gene TRBJ1-2, with a tentative D call TRBD1 (6 bases). The CDR3 consists of 17 residues. Germline V gene lookup returns CDR1 MGHRA and CDR2 YSYEKL. V lost 0 bases, J lost 13 bases, and 27 bases lay in between. The CDR3 spells CASSQDGGGRVSGSSTF. The DNA for the CDR3 is TGCGCCAGCAGCCAAGATGGGGGCGGCAGAGTTTCGGGCAGTTCCACCTTC.

This chain joins TRBV7-2 and TRBJ2-7; the D gene is possibly TRBD2 (6 bases). Germline-derived CDR1 and CDR2 are SGHTA and FQGNSA. Trimming removed 5 bases at V and 5 bases at J, with 13 bases between. The CDR3 sequence is 13 residues long. CDR3 residues: CASSLGGANEQYF. The DNA for the CDR3 is TGTGCCAGCAGCCTAGGCGGGGCGAACGAGCAGTACTTC.

This clone appeared a few times. This chain uses TRBV7-9 with TRBJ2-5; 12 bases align to TRBD1. CDR3 length equals 15 residues. Per germline, CDR1 SEHNR and CDR2 FQNEAQ (reference sequence). The J segment lost 5 bases and the V segment lost 5 bases, leaving 6 bases of the junction unmatched. Here the CDR3 reads CASSPGTGGMETQYF. The CDR3 DNA sequence: TGTGCCAGCAGCCCCGGGACAGGGGGCATGGAGACCCAGTACTTC.

About this clone itself: Possible read error: a much larger clone is one base away. The identical CDR3 is also encoded by other nucleotide sequences in the sample. V is TRBV4-2 and J is TRBJ1-1, with D possibly being TRBD1 (6 bases). Germline V gene lookup returns CDR1 LGHNA and CDR2 YNFKEQ. V was pared by 1 base and J by 3 bases, with 15 bases between. CDR3 length: 16 residues. The DNA for the CDR3 is TGTGCCAGCAGCCAAGGTCGGGGGCCCGTCGACACTGAAGCTTTCTTT. Its translation: CASSQGRGPVDTEAFF.